This is a list of T cell receptor beta chains from one sample in a study of CD8+CD57+ T cells in acquired aplastic anemia. MiXCR, run by TCRdb on the reads, gives a single entry per CDR3 protein. The data show under 200,000 distinct CDR3 sequences, just under 45% seen once. The sequencing sample was made of sorted CD4+, CD8+, or CD8+CD57+ T cells (not recorded which) from PBMCs. The receptors come from a human donor in good health. The CDR3 runs from the conserved cysteine through the conserved F or W. Fields, in order: CDR3 protein, CDR3 DNA, D gene, V gene, clone size, J gene. The D gene is left open where the match is weak. Not every row has a clone size; where given, it reads once, few, many or a size class.

CATSGLSGQDQETQYF	TGTGCCACCAGTGGTTTGTCGGGACAGGACCAAGAGACCCAGTACTTC	TRBD1	TRBV24-1	.	TRBJ2-5
CASSFGGGPGQGYEQYF	TGTGCCAGCAGCTTCGGGGGGGGTCCGGGACAGGGCTACGAGCAGTACTTC	.	TRBV11-1	.	TRBJ2-7
CATSDHDPLEQYF	TGTGCCACCAGTGATCACGACCCGCTCGAGCAGTACTTC	.	TRBV24-1	.	TRBJ2-7
CASMSGQVNTEAFF	TGTGCCAGCATGTCCGGTCAAGTGAACACTGAAGCTTTCTTT	.	TRBV6-1	many	TRBJ1-1
CAISATGDEQPQHF	TGTGCCATCAGTGCGACAGGGGATGAGCAGCCCCAGCATTTT	TRBD1	TRBV10-3	many	TRBJ1-5
CARGSRGGYTGELFF	TGTGCCAGAGGCTCCAGGGGCGGTTACACCGGGGAGCTGTTTTTT	.	TRBV7-8	.	TRBJ2-2
CASSLGIAGGTKDTQYF	TGTGCCAGCAGCTTAGGTATAGCGGGAGGGACCAAAGATACGCAGTATTTT	TRBD2	TRBV7-9	many	TRBJ2-3
CASSWTLAGEGYEQYF	TGCGCCAGCAGCTGGACCCTAGCGGGAGAGGGATACGAGCAGTACTTC	TRBD2	TRBV5-1	many	TRBJ2-7
CASSAWGSNEQFF	TGTGCCAGCAGCGCCTGGGGGAGCAATGAGCAGTTCTTC	.	TRBV9	many	TRBJ2-1
CASSLERGQGAYGYTF	TGCGCCAGCAGCTTGGAGAGGGGGCAGGGGGCCTATGGCTACACCTTC	TRBD1	TRBV5-1	many	TRBJ1-2
CASSLPTSVDTQYF	TGTGCCAGCAGCCTTCCAACTAGCGTAGATACGCAGTATTTT	TRBD2	TRBV7-9	.	TRBJ2-3
CSAKLAGGPDTQYF	TGCAGTGCTAAACTAGCGGGGGGGCCCGATACGCAGTATTTT	TRBD2	TRBV20-1	many	TRBJ2-3
CASSLRTSGGAYEQYF	TGTGCCAGCAGCTTGCGGACTAGCGGGGGTGCCTACGAGCAGTACTTC	TRBD2	TRBV11-2	.	TRBJ2-7
CATSRPLGDPGANVLTF	TGTGCCACCAGCAGACCCTTGGGAGATCCTGGGGCCAACGTCCTGACTTTC	.	TRBV15	.	TRBJ2-6
CASSLGTGDEQYF	TGTGCCAGCAGCTTGGGGACAGGGGACGAGCAGTACTTC	TRBD1	TRBV7-9	.	TRBJ2-7
CATSRPQENQPQHF	TGTGCCACCAGCAGACCCCAGGAGAATCAGCCCCAGCATTTT	.	TRBV15	few	TRBJ1-5
CASSYRETNEQFF	TGTGCCAGCAGTTACCGCGAGACTAACGAGCAGTTCTTC	.	TRBV6-5	many	TRBJ2-1
CASSYGAGGAGELFF	TGTGCCAGCAGTTACGGGGCCGGTGGGGCCGGGGAGCTGTTTTTT	.	TRBV6-5	.	TRBJ2-2
CASSRQTVTLTELFF	TGTGCCAGCAGCCGCCAGACAGTAACATTAACGGAACTGTTTTTT	.	TRBV7-6	many	TRBJ1-4
CATSRPLGEKLFF	TGTGCCACCAGCAGGCCCTTGGGGGAAAAACTGTTTTTT	.	TRBV15	many	TRBJ1-4
CSARSGDEQYF	TGCAGTGCTAGGTCGGGGGACGAGCAGTACTTC	.	TRBV20-1	.	TRBJ2-7
CAIMDGGRAPYF	TGTGCCATCATGGACGGCGGGAGGGCCCCGTACTTC	TRBD2	TRBV10-3	many	TRBJ2-7
CASSFWAGGQETQYF	TGTGCCAGCAGCTTTTGGGCGGGGGGGCAAGAGACCCAGTACTTC	TRBD2	TRBV7-2	.	TRBJ2-5
CASRAGGLGRVNTEAFF	TGCGCCAGCAGGGCAGGGGGCCTCGGCCGGGTGAACACTGAAGCTTTCTTT	TRBD1	TRBV10-2	.	TRBJ1-1
CASSPGRANQPQHF	TGTGCCAGTAGTCCCGGCAGGGCCAATCAGCCCCAGCATTTT	.	TRBV19	.	TRBJ1-5
CASSVDGQGADEQYF	TGTGCCAGCAGCGTAGATGGGCAGGGGGCAGACGAGCAGTACTTC	TRBD1	TRBV9	few	TRBJ2-7
CASSLGGVGEEKLFF	TGTGCCAGCAGCTTAGGAGGCGTCGGTGAAGAAAAACTGTTTTTT	.	TRBV11-3	few	TRBJ1-4
CASSFGTKQFF	TGTGCCAGCAGTTTCGGGACGAAGCAGTTCTTC	.	TRBV28	few	TRBJ2-1
CASKGGAYEQYF	TGTGCCAGCAAGGGCGGAGCCTACGAGCAGTACTTC	.	TRBV10-3	.	TRBJ2-7
CATSALDGSYNEQFF	TGTGCCACCAGTGCCCTGGACGGCTCCTACAATGAGCAGTTCTTC	.	TRBV24-1	.	TRBJ2-1
CASSLEQANTEAFF	TGTGCCAGCAGCTTGGAACAGGCTAACACTGAAGCTTTCTTT	.	TRBV11-2	.	TRBJ1-1
CASSPHSGGYTF	TGTGCCAGCAGCCCTCATAGTGGGGGCTACACCTTC	.	TRBV5-4	many	TRBJ1-2
CASSKDNSPLHF	TGTGCCAGCAGCAAGGATAATTCACCCCTCCACTTT	.	TRBV11-1	many	TRBJ1-6
CSASPPGGKSYEQYF	TGCAGTGCTAGCCCCCCGGGCGGGAAATCCTACGAGCAGTACTTC	.	TRBV20-1	many	TRBJ2-7
CASSVGGGGLSYEQYF	TGTGCCAGCAGCGTAGGGGGAGGGGGGCTCTCCTACGAGCAGTACTTC	.	TRBV9	.	TRBJ2-7
CASSLGGQTYNEQFF	TGCGCCAGCAGCTTGGGTGGCCAGACCTACAATGAGCAGTTCTTC	.	TRBV5-1	.	TRBJ2-1
CASSLGGVYTQYF	TGTGCCAGCAGCTTAGGGGGGGTATATACGCAGTATTTT	.	TRBV11-2	.	TRBJ2-3
CASSDWGSPQPQHF	TGTGCCAGCAGTGACTGGGGGTCCCCTCAGCCCCAGCATTTT	.	TRBV2	few	TRBJ1-5
CASSPESYEQYF	TGTGCCTCAAGCCCCGAGAGTTACGAGCAGTACTTC	.	TRBV10-3	.	TRBJ2-7
CATSRQRRYEQYF	TGTGCCACCAGCAGACAGAGACGGTACGAGCAGTACTTC	.	TRBV24-1	.	TRBJ2-7
CASLGSWANVLTF	TGTGCCAGCCTGGGATCCTGGGCCAACGTCCTGACTTTC	.	TRBV7-2	.	TRBJ2-6
CATSVDENQPQHF	TGTGCCACCAGTGTGGACGAAAATCAGCCCCAGCATTTT	.	TRBV24-1	.	TRBJ1-5
CSARVRDFNSYNGQFF	TGCAGTGCTCGTGTGCGGGACTTTAACTCCTACAATGGGCAGTTCTTC	.	TRBV20-1	few	TRBJ2-1